This T cell receptor beta chain was obtained from a study of shared clonotypes between healthy human individuals. Germline CDR1 reads ENHRY; CDR2 reads SYGVKD. Trimming shortened V by 2 bases and J by 8 bases, and 10 bases separated the two germline ends. The CDR3 runs 13 residues. This clone was counted a single time. Its antigen is still unknown. The assay was carried out at the deep level. Libraries were prepared by immunoSEQ multiplex PCR; TCRdb keeps only in-frame clonotypes and omits some of them. The sample lists approximately 640,000 clones, roughly 91% occurring once. Study conclusions and caveats: Clonotypes that were shared across a handful of donors made up approximately 5% of naive CD4 clonotypes.

Sequencing was performed on memory CD8+ T cells from PBMCs. The subset is: CD45RO+ cells pooled with CCR7-negative TemRA cells. The rearrangement joins TRBV10-3 to TRBJ2-1, with D perhaps given as TRBD1 or TRBD2 (5 bases each). The sequence was collected from a man between 18 and 29 years old in good health. Some clones in this sample may be carry-over from other donors' samples. The CDR3 is CAISEGRGDEQFF. CDR3 in DNA: TGTGCCATCAGTGAGGGCCGAGGGGATGAGCAGTTCTTC.